This TCR beta chain was found in a study of tumor and adjacent non-tumor tissue in lung cancer. Study-level background: The cohort had roughly 11 adenocarcinoma, a couple of squamous cell and 1 small cell patients.

No cell sorting was done before RNA was extracted from the tissue. This clonotype was seen many times. No antigen is known for it. The CDR3 has 15 residues. V trimming: 9 bases; J trimming: 0 bases; junction bases outside the gene matches: 11. Germline CDR1 and CDR2: SGHDN and FVKESK. A modified ARM-PCR protocol with three rounds of nested PCR amplified TCRbeta. TCRdb fed the multiplex PCR reads into MiXCR, producing one record per CDR3 protein. This sample yields 78,000 or so distinct CDR3 sequences, of which roughly 80% are seen a single time; 10% to 15% belongs to the top ten. Study-wide results and limits: Patients with more diverse tumor TCRs had worse survival. In normal lung, the top 100 clones were significantly more dominant than in tumor.

This chain uses TRBV14 with TRBJ2-7, with 7 bases lining up with TRBD1. Sequencing was carried out using lung tumor tissue. The sequence came from a woman aged 45-59 years with non-small cell lung cancer. The CDR3 region is CARGSRGRSSYEQYF. The CDR3 bases are TGTGCCAGGGGAAGTAGGGGGCGTAGCTCCTACGAGCAGTACTTC.